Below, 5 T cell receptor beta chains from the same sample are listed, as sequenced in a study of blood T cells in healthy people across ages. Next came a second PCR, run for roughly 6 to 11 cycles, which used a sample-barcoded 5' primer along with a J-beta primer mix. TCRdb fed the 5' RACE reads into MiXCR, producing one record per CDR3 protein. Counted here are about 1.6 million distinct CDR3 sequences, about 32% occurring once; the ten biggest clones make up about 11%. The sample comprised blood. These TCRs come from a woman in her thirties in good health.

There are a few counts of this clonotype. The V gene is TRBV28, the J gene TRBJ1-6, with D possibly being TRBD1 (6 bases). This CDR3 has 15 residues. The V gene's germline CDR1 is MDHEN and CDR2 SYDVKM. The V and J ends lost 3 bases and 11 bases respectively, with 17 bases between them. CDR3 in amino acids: CASSFGQGTTAPLHF. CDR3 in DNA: TGTGCCAGCAGTTTTGGCCAGGGGACTACGGCACCCCTCCACTTT.

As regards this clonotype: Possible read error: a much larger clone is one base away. CDR3 DNA sequence: TGTGCCAGCAGTTTAGCGCAGGATCTGCCCCAGCATTTT. The encoded protein is CASSLAQDLPQHF. The V call is TRBV12-3 or TRBV12-4, the J call TRBJ1-5; D is ambiguous. Trimming took 0 bases from V and 9 from J, leaving 9 bases between them. The CDR3 totals 13 residues.

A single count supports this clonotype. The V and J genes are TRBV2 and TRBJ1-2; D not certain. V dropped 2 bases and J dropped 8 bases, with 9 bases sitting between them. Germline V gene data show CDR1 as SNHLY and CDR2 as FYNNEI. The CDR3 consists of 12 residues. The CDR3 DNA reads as TGTGCCAGCAGTGAAACATTAAGGGGCTACACCTTC. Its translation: CASSETLRGYTF.

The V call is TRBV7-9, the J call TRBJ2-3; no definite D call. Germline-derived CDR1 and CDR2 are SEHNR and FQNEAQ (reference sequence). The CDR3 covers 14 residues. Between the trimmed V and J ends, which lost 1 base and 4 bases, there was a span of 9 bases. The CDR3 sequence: CASSLGFSADTQYF. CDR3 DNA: TGTGCCAGCAGCTTAGGGTTTTCGGCAGATACGCAGTATTTT. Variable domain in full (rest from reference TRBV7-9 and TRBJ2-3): DTGVSQNPRHKITKRGQNVTFRCDPISEHNRLYWYRQTLGQGPEFLTYFQNEAQLEKSRLLSDRFSAERPKGSFSTLEIQRTEQGDSAMYLCASSLGFSADTQYFGPGTRLTVL.

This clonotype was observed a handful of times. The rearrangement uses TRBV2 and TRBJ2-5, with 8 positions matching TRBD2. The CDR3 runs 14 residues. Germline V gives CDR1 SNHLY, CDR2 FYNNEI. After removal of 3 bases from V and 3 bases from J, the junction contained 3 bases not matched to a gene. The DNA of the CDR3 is TGTGCCAGCAGTGACAGAGCGGGGGAAGAGACCCAGTACTTC. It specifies CASSDRAGEETQYF. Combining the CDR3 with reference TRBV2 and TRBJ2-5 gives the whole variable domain EPEVTQTPSHQVTQMGQEVILRCVPISNHLYFYWYRQILGQKVEFLVSFYNNEISEKSEIFDDQFSVERPDGSNFTLKIRSTKLEDSAMYFCASSDRAGEETQYFGPGTRLLVL.